The rows below give T cell receptor beta chains drawn from one sample of a study of cytomegalovirus exposure and HLA in healthy donors. Assay: immunoSEQ multiplex PCR; the TCRdb copy retains only in-frame clones and omits some. With more than 30,000 clones in the sample, the ten largest clones hold 7.5% to 9.5%. Sequenced: PBMCs. These receptors were collected from a man aged 40-49 years in good health and CMV-seropositive. CDR3s include the opening cysteine and the closing phenylalanine or tryptophan. A D gene is named only where the DNA matches it firmly.

J | length | V | D | DNA | CDR3
TRBJ1-1 | 14 | TRBV28 | TRBD1 | TGTGCCAGCAATCCGGGACAGGGAAGGACTGAAGCTTTCTTT | CASNPGQGRTEAFF
TRBJ2-1 | 15 | TRBV7-9 | TRBD2 | TGTGCCAGCAGCTTAGGGCTAGCGGAAAACAATGAGCAGTTCTTC | CASSLGLAENNEQFF
TRBJ2-7 | 16 | TRBV5-1 | TRBD2 | TGCGCCAGCAGCTTGGTGGAACTAGCGATATCCTACGAGCAGTACTTC | CASSLVELAISYEQYF
TRBJ2-7 | 14 | TRBV11-2 | NA | TGTGCCAGCAGCTTAGATCGGGTAGTTTACGAGCAGTACTTC | CASSLDRVVYEQYF
TRBJ2-7 | 14 | TRBV28 | NA | TGTGCCACCCAGCCCTGGGAGAGCTCCTACGAGCAGTACTTC | CATQPWESSYEQYF
TRBJ1-1 | 15 | TRBV7-6 | TRBD1 | TGTGCCAGCAGCCCACGACAGGGGTCGAACACTGAAGCTTTCTTT | CASSPRQGSNTEAFF
TRBJ2-5 | 13 | TRBV30 | NA | TGTGCCTGGGGAAGTGAGGTCGGGGGGACCCAGTACTTC | CAWGSEVGGTQYF
TRBJ2-3 | 16 | TRBV18 | TRBD2 | TGTGCCAGCTCATCGGGACTAGTGTCGACAGCAGATACGCAGTATTTT | CASSSGLVSTADTQYF
TRBJ1-5 | 14 | TRBV19 | NA | TGTGCCAGTAGCCTCCGGGGGGAGGATCAGCCCCAGCATTTT | CASSLRGEDQPQHF
TRBJ2-1 | 19 | TRBV7-2 | NA | TGTGCCAGCAGTTCATCTCCCCCCGGGACTTTGAGCTCCTACAATGAGCAGTTCTTC | CASSSSPPGTLSSYNEQFF
TRBJ1-1 | 8 | TRBV6-1 | NA | TGTGCCAGCAGTGTCGGTTTCTTT | CASSVGFF
TRBJ1-4 | 12 | TRBV27 | TRBD1 | TGTGCCAGCAGAACAGGGGGAGGAAAACTGTTTTTT | CASRTGGGKLFF
TRBJ2-7 | 15 | TRBV5-1 | TRBD2 | TGCGCCAGCACCCGGCGGCTAGCGGACACCTACGAGCAGTACTTC | CASTRRLADTYEQYF
TRBJ1-3 | 14 | TRBV28 | NA | TGTGCCAGCAGTTCGGACAGCTCTGGAAACACCATATATTTT | CASSSDSSGNTIYF
TRBJ2-7 | 15 | TRBV6-1 | NA | TGTGCCAGCAGTGAAGTCCTGGGACACCCCTACGAGCAGTACTTC | CASSEVLGHPYEQYF
TRBJ2-1 | 16 | TRBV7-2 | TRBD2 | TGTGCCAGCAGCTTAGGTGGGAGGGCCGTCTACAATGAGCAGTTCTTC | CASSLGGRAVYNEQFF
TRBJ2-7 | 15 | TRBV29-1 | NA | TGCAGCGGCTGGATTGGACAGACAGACTCCTACGAGCAGTACTTC | CSGWIGQTDSYEQYF
TRBJ2-5 | 14 | TRBV7-8 | NA | TGTGCCAGCGCCGCTGAGGGCGCGGGAGAGACCCAGTACTTC | CASAAEGAGETQYF
TRBJ2-3 | 14 | TRBV4-2 | TRBD2 | TGTGCCAGCAGCGCTAGCGGGATAGAGGATACGCAGTATTTT | CASSASGIEDTQYF
TRBJ1-1 | 13 | TRBV27 | NA | TGTGCCAGCAGTTTACGGGAGAACACTGAAGCTTTCTTT | CASSLRENTEAFF
TRBJ2-7 | 14 | TRBV27 | NA | TGTGCCAGCAGTCCGCGGGGGCCTTCAGGGGAGCAGTACTTC | CASSPRGPSGEQYF
TRBJ2-7 | 16 | TRBV18 | TRBD2 | TGTGCCAGCTCATCCGGGACTAGCGGGAGTCCCTACGAGCAGTACTTC | CASSSGTSGSPYEQYF
TRBJ2-3 | 14 | TRBV5-1 | NA | TGCGCCTGTAACAGGGATGTGGGCACAGATACGCAGTATTTT | CACNRDVGTDTQYF
TRBJ1-5 | 13 | TRBV25-1 | TRBD1 | TGTGCCAGCAGTACAGGGGACCATCAGCCCCAGCATTTT | CASSTGDHQPQHF
TRBJ2-5 | 14 | TRBV14 | NA | TGTGCCAGCAGCCAAGGGCGGGGACCAGAGACCCAGTACTTC | CASSQGRGPETQYF
TRBJ2-7 | 12 | TRBV5-5 | NA | TGTGCCAGCAGCTTTACAGTAAACGAGCAGTACTTC | CASSFTVNEQYF
TRBJ2-6 | 19 | TRBV11-3 | TRBD2 | TGTGCCAGCACCCAACGGGGGGGGACGTCCCCCCTTGGGGCCAACGTCCTGACTTTC | CASTQRGGTSPLGANVLTF
TRBJ1-5 | 14 | TRBV19 | NA | TGTGCCAGTACGACAGGATATAGCAATCAGCCCCAGCATTTT | CASTTGYSNQPQHF
TRBJ2-3 | 14 | TRBV7-9 | TRBD2 | TGTGCCAGCAGCTTGGGGAGGGGCACAGATACGCAGTATTTT | CASSLGRGTDTQYF
TRBJ1-2 | 13 | TRBV6-1 | NA | TGTGCCAGCCCAGAGGTGGGGGGCTATGGCTACACCTTC | CASPEVGGYGYTF
TRBJ2-1 | 15 | TRBV5-1 | TRBD2 | TGCGCCAGCAGCCCGGCTAGCGGGACGTACAATGAGCAGTTCTTC | CASSPASGTYNEQFF
TRBJ2-3 | 15 | TRBV6-1 | NA | TGTGCCAGCAGTGAAGCGTTTCATGGCACAGATACGCAGTATTTT | CASSEAFHGTDTQYF
TRBJ2-7 | 12 | TRBV28 | NA | TGTGCCAGCAGACCTACTAACTACGAGCAGTACTTC | CASRPTNYEQYF
TRBJ2-3 | 17 | TRBV9 | TRBD1 | TGTGCCAGCAGCGCGCGACAGGGGGCGAAGGAAGCGGATACGCAGTATTTT | CASSARQGAKEADTQYF
TRBJ1-1 | 14 | TRBV11-2 | TRBD1 | TGTGCCAGCAGCTTGACAGGGGGGGGTACTGAAGCTTTCTTT | CASSLTGGGTEAFF
TRBJ2-7 | 13 | TRBV5-4 | NA | TGTGCCAGCAGCTTGCCGCAGTCCTACGAGCAGTACTTC | CASSLPQSYEQYF
TRBJ1-3 | 15 | TRBV7-2 | NA | TGTGCCAGCAGCTTAGAGGGGCAGGGTGGAAACACCATATATTTT | CASSLEGQGGNTIYF
TRBJ2-1 | 12 | TRBV5-1 | NA | TGCGCCAGCAGCCTACTAGCATTTGAGCAGTTCTTC | CASSLLAFEQFF
TRBJ1-5 | 13 | TRBV5-8 | NA | TGTGCCAGCAGCTTGTCCGGGGGTCAGCCCCAGCATTTT | CASSLSGGQPQHF
TRBJ2-7 | 14 | TRBV29-1 | TRBD1 | TGCAGCGTTGGGGGGGGACAGGGCTTCTACGAGCAGTACTTC | CSVGGGQGFYEQYF
TRBJ2-7 | 14 | TRBV5-1 | NA | TGCGCCAGCAGCGGCAGACAGAATGCCTACGAGCAGTACTTC | CASSGRQNAYEQYF
TRBJ2-4 | 15 | TRBV12-5 | TRBD1 | TGTGCTAGTGGTTTGACTCGGACAGGGTTAAACATTCAGTACTTC | CASGLTRTGLNIQYF
TRBJ2-3 | 19 | TRBV7-9 | TRBD2 | TGTGCCAGCAGCTTAGCGCCGCTAGCGGGCCCCCGACGCGCAGATACGCAGTATTTT | CASSLAPLAGPRRADTQYF
TRBJ2-1 | 17 | TRBV7-9 | TRBD2 | TGTGCCAGCAGCCCTCGGACTAGCGGGAGCTCCTACAATGAGCAGTTCTTC | CASSPRTSGSSYNEQFF
TRBJ2-1 | 15 | TRBV10-1 | TRBD2 | TGCGCCAGCAGTGAGAATAGCGGGAGGGAGGATGAGCAGTTCTTC | CASSENSGREDEQFF
TRBJ1-1 | 14 | TRBV10-3 | NA | TGTGCCATCAGTCCGGCAGGTGACAACACTGAAGCTTTCTTT | CAISPAGDNTEAFF
TRBJ1-1 | 14 | TRBV11-3 | NA | TGTGCCAGCAGGATAGGGACATCGAACACTGAAGCTTTCTTT | CASRIGTSNTEAFF
TRBJ1-6 | 15 | TRBV2 | TRBD1 | TGTGCCAGCAGTGCCGGGACAGGGGGCAATTCACCCCTCCACTTT | CASSAGTGGNSPLHF
TRBJ2-3 | 17 | TRBV5-3 | TRBD1 | TGTGCCAGAAGCTGGGCGGACAGGGGGCTTTGGTCAGATACGCAGTATTTT | CARSWADRGLWSDTQYF
TRBJ1-2 | 14 | TRBV5-1 | NA | TGCACCAGCAGCCCCACCGACACTAACTATGGCTACACCTTC | CTSSPTDTNYGYTF
TRBJ1-3 | 17 | TRBV5-1 | NA | TGCGCCAGCAGCTTGTGGCAGGGGCCGAGCTCTGGAAACACCATATATTTT | CASSLWQGPSSGNTIYF
TRBJ1-2 | 13 | TRBV27 | NA | TGTGCCAGCAGTTTTCAGATAAACTATGGCTACACCTTC | CASSFQINYGYTF
TRBJ1-5 | 15 | TRBV5-1 | NA | TGCGCCAGCAGCTTGGTCGGGGATAGCAATCAGCCCCAGCATTTT | CASSLVGDSNQPQHF
TRBJ2-2 | 19 | TRBV21-1 | NA | TGTGCCAGCAGCAAAGAGGTTCCTAGCGGGAGGGATGTCACCGGGGAGCTGTTTTTT | CASSKEVPSGRDVTGELFF
TRBJ2-1 | 16 | TRBV7-3 | TRBD2 | TGTGCCAGCAGCGCGTCTCTAGCGGGAGGTTCAAATGAGCAGTTCTTC | CASSASLAGGSNEQFF
TRBJ1-1 | 17 | TRBV7-9 | NA | TGTGCCAGCTCCGGAGGGCAGGGAGGTTATCGGGACACTGAAGCTTTCTTT | CASSGGQGGYRDTEAFF
TRBJ2-7 | 15 | TRBV1 | NA | TGCACCAGCAGTCAGAGGGCCTATAGCTCCTACGAGCAGTACTTC | CTSSQRAYSSYEQYF
TRBJ2-7 | 15 | TRBV5-1 | TRBD2 | TGCGCCAGCAGCGCACTAGCGGGAGATAGCTACGAGCAGTACTTC | CASSALAGDSYEQYF